Listed here are 18 T cell receptor beta chains from one sample, sequenced in a study of T cells in Graves' hyperthyroidism and ophthalmopathy. RNA transcripts yielded amplified TCR beta CDR3 regions. RT-PCR in the first round (using the HTBI primer set) targeted the TCR CDR3. TCRdb re-derived calls from the multiplex PCR reads in MiXCR, one entry per CDR3 protein. The data show approximately 600,000 distinct CDR3 sequences, around 15% seen once. Material for sequencing was blood. These receptors were taken from a woman younger than 45 with Graves' hyperthyroidism.

This clonotype was found many times. This sequence joins TRBV7-2 and TRBJ2-1; TRBD1 matches 9 bases. V lost 0 bases and J lost 4; bases outside the gene matches: 7. Germline-derived CDR1 and CDR2 are SGHTA and FQGNSA. The length of the CDR3 is 17 residues. The CDR3: CASSLAPGTGKYNEQFF. In DNA form, the CDR3 reads TGTGCCAGCAGCTTAGCCCCAGGGACAGGGAAGTACAATGAGCAGTTCTTC. The full variable domain, completed using reference TRBV7-2 and TRBJ2-1, is GAGVSQSPSNKVTEKGKDVELRCDPISGHTALYWYRQSLGQGLEFLIYFQGNSAPDKSGLPSDRFSAERTGGSVSTLTIQRTQQEDSAVYLCASSLAPGTGKYNEQFFGPGTRLTVL.

This clonotype was found many times. This chain links TRBV20-1 with TRBJ1-1, with D unclear. Germline CDR1 DFQATT, CDR2 SNEGSKA (reference sequence). This CDR3 is 12 amino acids long. V lost 0 bases and J lost 9, with 11 bases in between. CDR3 residues: CSAREGGPQAFF. In DNA, the CDR3 is TGCAGTGCTAGAGAAGGCGGACCGCAAGCTTTCTTT.

The chain couples TRBV28 to TRBJ2-6; D is uncertain. V was trimmed by 10 bases and J by 0 bases, leaving 13 bases between them. This CDR3 is 15 amino acids long. The germline CDR1 and CDR2 sequences are MDHEN and SYDVKM. CDR3 sequence reads: CATFRATSGANVLTF. The CDR3 DNA follows: TGTGCCACCTTCCGGGCCACCTCTGGGGCCAACGTCCTGACTTTC. Full variable domain (outside the CDR3, taken from reference TRBV28 and TRBJ2-6): DVKVTQSSRYLVKRTGEKVFLECVQDMDHENMFWYRQDPGLGLRLIYFSYDVKMKEKGDIPEGYSVSREKKERFSLILESASTNQTSMYLCATFRATSGANVLTFGAGSRLTVL.

The chain is built from TRBV11-2 and TRBJ2-3; TRBD2 matches 9 bases. The CDR3 is 15 amino acids. Germline CDR1 SGHAT, CDR2 FQNNGV. Trimming removed 5 bases from V and 6 bases from J; junction bases left unmatched: 9. Here the CDR3 DNA reads TGTGCCAGCAGCGTAGTAGCGGGAGTTTGGGATACGCAGTATTTT. Protein sequence: CASSVVAGVWDTQYF.

This clonotype was recorded many times. V and J are TRBV3-1 and TRBJ1-1; D gene unclear. The germline CDR1 and CDR2 sequences are LGHDT and YNNKEL (reference sequence). V gave up 0 bases and J gave up 1 base, with 6 bases separating them. The CDR3 totals 14 residues. The CDR3 sequence: CASSQDPGNTEAFF. The CDR3 nucleotides are TGTGCCAGCAGCCAAGATCCGGGGAACACTGAAGCTTTCTTT.

This clonotype was counted at least ten times. The V gene is TRBV24-1, the J gene TRBJ1-5; no firm D call. Trimming stripped 3 bases from V and 0 bases from J, with 5 bases between. From germline, CDR1 is KGHDR and CDR2 SFDVKD. The CDR3 spans 14 residues. The CDR3 here is CATSDQYSNQPQHF. DNA for the CDR3: TGTGCCACCAGTGATCAGTATAGCAATCAGCCCCAGCATTTT.

V gene TRBV9 combines with J gene TRBJ2-3; no clear D. This CDR3 has 15 amino acids. V was pared by 3 bases and J by 2 bases, with 13 bases between. Germline V gene sequence: CDR1 SGDLS, CDR2 YYNGEE. CDR3: CASSASGFFTDTQYF. The CDR3 bases are TGTGCCAGCAGCGCTTCAGGATTCTTCACAGATACGCAGTATTTT.

The sample holds many counts of this clonotype. The genes are TRBV7-2 and TRBJ2-7; 7 positions match TRBD2. With 4 bases clipped from V and 1 base from J, the junction kept 4 bases outside the gene matches. The CDR3 runs to 14 residues. The germline V gene encodes CDR1 SGHTA and CDR2 FQGNSA. The CDR3 here is CASSSGGSSYEQYF. The CDR3 coding sequence is TGTGCCAGCAGCTCTGGCGGGAGTTCCTACGAGCAGTACTTC.

The chain links TRBV7-2 to TRBJ1-3, with no clear D. The V and J ends lost 5 bases and 6 bases respectively, with 5 bases between them. This CDR3 has 11 residues. CDR1 is SGHTA and CDR2 is FQGNSA in the germline V gene. The CDR3 nucleotides are TGTGCCAGCAGCCAGGCAAACACCATATATTTT. It codes for CASSQANTIYF.

This clonotype appeared many times. The chain uses TRBV6-1 and TRBJ2-5, with 8 bases matching TRBD1. The V gene end was trimmed by 2 bases and the J gene end by 5 bases; junction bases not matched to a gene: 7. This CDR3 spans 15 amino acids. CDR1 is MNHNS and CDR2 is SASEGT in the germline V gene. The CDR3 coding sequence is TGTGCCAGCAGTGAAACGACAGGGGTGGGGGAGACCCAGTACTTC. Amino acid sequence: CASSETTGVGETQYF.

Turning to this clonotype: One base away lies a much larger clone, so this may be a sequencing read error. V usage is TRBV11-1 and J usage is TRBJ2-3; a weak D match, TRBD2 (6 bases). The ends were cut back, 7 bases at V and 4 bases at J, with 18 bases in the middle. CDR3 length equals 15 residues. From germline, CDR1 is SGHAT and CDR2 FQDESV (reference sequence). DNA of the CDR3: TGTGCCAGCAACTCGGCCGCGGGATGGGCAGATACGCAGTATTTT. Translated, it gives CASNSAAGWADTQYF.

This clonotype occurred a few times. The chain couples TRBV10-3 to TRBJ2-7; D uncertain. Between the trimmed V and J ends, which lost 1 base and 3 bases, there was a span of 13 bases. The CDR3 sequence is 15 residues long. Germline lookup yields CDR1 ENHRY and CDR2 SYGVKD. CDR3 nucleotides: TGTGCCATCAGTGAGTATAGGTCGGCCGGCTACGAGCAGTACTTC. Translating it yields CAISEYRSAGYEQYF.

The sample holds many counts of this clonotype. The chain links TRBV11-2 to TRBJ2-1; 7 nucleotides agree with TRBD2. Germline CDR1 SGHAT, CDR2 FQNNGV. Trimming took 10 bases from V and 5 from J; bases not matched to a gene: 14. The CDR3 is 15 residues long. The CDR3 DNA sequence: TGTGCCATCAACCCTTTTACGGGAGGCAACAATGAGCAGTTCTTC. Translating it yields CAINPFTGGNNEQFF.

J is TRBJ2-2 and V is TRBV4-1; 9 nucleotides align to TRBD1. This CDR3 contains 16 residues. Trimming cost V 0 bases and J 3 bases; bases outside gene matches: 2. The germline CDR1 and CDR2 sequences are MGHRA and YSYEKL. In DNA, the CDR3 is TGCGCCAGCAGCCAAGATTACAGGGGGCACACCGGGGAGCTGTTTTTT. Amino acids: CASSQDYRGHTGELFF.

The chain employs TRBV5-1 and TRBJ2-3; TRBD2 might be the D (6 bases). The V end lost 5 bases, the J end lost 2 bases, and 21 bases lay between the germline ends. Per the germline V gene, CDR1 is SGHRS and CDR2 is YFSETQ. This CDR3 comprises 17 residues. CDR3 sequence reads: CASRLSTLPGATDTQYF. CDR3 in DNA: TGCGCCAGCAGATTGTCCACCTTACCGGGAGCCACAGATACGCAGTATTTT. The full variable domain, with the rest looked up from reference TRBV5-1 and TRBJ2-3, is KAGVTQTPRYLIKTRGQQVTLSCSPISGHRSVSWYQQTPGQGLQFLFEYFSETQRNKGNFPGRFSGRQFSNSRSEMNVSTLELGDSALYLCASRLSTLPGATDTQYFGPGTRLTVL.

The chain uses TRBV19 and TRBJ1-5; the D is unclear. This CDR3 is 12 amino acids long. The ends were cut back, 4 bases at V and 6 bases at J, with 7 bases in the middle. Germline values: CDR1 LNHDA, CDR2 SQIVND (reference sequence). CDR3 amino acids: CASSRSGQPQHF. The CDR3 DNA reads as TGTGCCAGTAGTAGAAGCGGTCAGCCCCAGCATTTT.

This chain joins TRBV11-2 and TRBJ1-5, with D possibly matching TRBD1 (6 bases). The V gene lost 4 bases and the J gene lost 9 bases, with 25 bases spanning the gap. The CDR3 has 17 residues. Germline assignment: CDR1 SGHAT and CDR2 FQNNGV. Here the CDR3 DNA reads TGTGCCAGCAGCTCCTTCGTCACCCTATCAGGGGACATGCCCCAGCATTTT. Translating gives CASSSFVTLSGDMPQHF.

This clonotype was seen at least ten times. The CDR3 region is CASSLRRFTDTQYF. CDR3 sequence (DNA): TGTGCCAGCAGTTTACGGAGATTCACAGATACGCAGTATTTT. The chain links TRBV12-3 or TRBV12-4 to TRBJ2-3, with D unresolved. The CDR3 has 14 amino acids. The ends were cut back, 2 bases at V and 2 bases at J, with 8 bases in the middle.